This T cell receptor (beta chain) was recorded in a study of cytomegalovirus exposure and HLA in healthy donors. Study-level results: Later findings reportedly placed an Asian-associated ancestry cluster below the roughly 670-donor mean for N-insertions. Presence/absence analyses treated sequencing depth as roughly uniform across donors. Accurate HLA-A and HLA-B prediction from TCR beta sequences was reported for most subjects. Follow-up analysis later connected one missense variant in DCLRE1C with trimming of TCR beta V- and J-genes.

Germline V gene sequence: CDR1 KGHSH, CDR2 LQKENI. CDR3 length: 15 residues. Trimming pared 3 bases from V and 0 bases from J, leaving 9 bases between. PCR involved 60 Vbeta and 13 Jbeta primers. TCRdb keeps only in-frame clones here, not all; method: immunoSEQ multiplex PCR. The data hold about 130,000 clones, with about three quarters observed a single time. On this clone itself: Its antigen is currently unknown.

The TCR was taken from a woman aged 25 to 45 in good health and CMV-seronegative. This chain connects TRBV18 to TRBJ2-1; maybe TRBD2 (5 bases). The sequenced material came from PBMCs. The CDR3 sequence: CASSPRRDSYNEQFF. CDR3 nucleotide sequence: TGTGCCAGCTCACCTAGACGGGACTCCTACAATGAGCAGTTCTTC.